This TCR beta chain was observed in a study of identical twins. Whole-study findings and limits: It was cross-sectional statistical analysis, not following the same donors, that the conclusions relied on.

Per germline, CDR1 SGHTA and CDR2 FQGTGA. The CDR3 is 17 amino acids. With 2 bases clipped from V and 3 bases from J, the junction kept 8 bases outside the gene matches. This clonotype was counted between two and nine times. As yet, its antigen is unknown. TCRdb itself ran the 5' RACE reads through MiXCR, one entry per CDR3 protein. Of approximately 220,000 distinct CDR3 sequences detected, about 7.5% appear once; the ten largest clones hold more than 1.5%. The same sample was also used in a study of yellow fever vaccine responses in identical twins.

The receptor was derived from a woman between 18 and 30 years old in good health. The V call is TRBV7-3, the J call TRBJ2-2, with 8 bases matching TRBD2. Sequenced input: memory (CD45RO+) T cells sorted from blood. Here the CDR3 reads CASSLSPRGGDTGELFF. In DNA form, the CDR3 reads TGTGCCAGCAGCTTATCCCCCCGGGGGGGTGACACCGGGGAGCTGTTTTTT.